The 29 T cell receptor beta chains below all came from one sample that was sequenced in a study of regulatory dendritic cells for organ transplantation. Using immunoSEQ multiplex PCR, the repertoire was profiled, and TCRdb retains in-frame clones only, with some absent. The sample records 30,000 to 40,000 clones, around 90% being singletons. The sequencing input was naive CD4+ T cells from blood. Documented subset: CD45RA+ naive T cells. All receptors derive from a human donor in good health.

The gene calls are TRBV27 and TRBJ2-7, with D unclear. Germline V gene sequence: CDR1 MNHEY, CDR2 SMNVEV (reference sequence). V was trimmed by 0 bases and J by 2 bases, leaving 8 bases between them. The CDR3 extends over 14 amino acids. The CDR3 DNA reads as TGTGCCAGCAGTTTATCGTCCCAGCCCTACGAGCAGTACTTC. It codes for CASSLSSQPYEQYF.

This clone was counted once. This chain connects TRBV28 to TRBJ2-1; D might be TRBD1 or TRBD2, each matching 6 bases. There are 18 residues in the CDR3. V was shortened by 2 bases and J by 4 bases, with 21 bases between the two germline ends. Germline lookup yields CDR1 MDHEN and CDR2 SYDVKM. The CDR3 nucleotides are TGTGCCAGCAGTTTAGAGGGGGGCGGAGGGGGTTTATACAATGAGCAGTTCTTC. Translation gives CASSLEGGGGGLYNEQFF.

This clone was seen a single time. The rearrangement joins TRBV5-3 to TRBJ1-2; D is ambiguous. TRBV5-3 is reported as an ORF; its role is uncertain. The CDR3 runs 15 residues. The germline V and J ends were trimmed by 5 bases and 0 bases, with 14 bases remaining between them. Written as DNA, the CDR3 is TGTGCCAGAAGTTCCCACAGAGCGACTAACTATGGCTACACCTTC. It encodes CARSSHRATNYGYTF.

The gene calls are TRBV2 and TRBJ2-1; 9 bases are a match to TRBD1. Per the germline V gene, CDR1 is SNHLY and CDR2 is FYNNEI. With 4 bases clipped from V and 14 bases from J, the junction kept 6 bases outside the gene matches. The CDR3 extends over 12 amino acids. The DNA for the CDR3 is TGTGCCAGCAGTGGGCGTGGACAGGGGAAGTTCTTC. This translates into CASSGRGQGKFF.

On this clone: At one end the junction does not follow the germline gene, possibly because of a read error. The rearrangement links TRBV7-7 to TRBJ2-1; possible D gene TRBD2, 6 bases. This CDR3 contains 15 residues. In germline, CDR1 is SSHAT, CDR2 FNYEAQ (reference sequence). DNA of the CDR3: TGTGCTAGCAGCTTAGACGGGGGTCCCTACAATGAGCAGTTCTTC. Encoded protein: CASSLDGGPYNEQFF.

The chain couples TRBV10-3 to TRBJ2-5; TRBD2 matches 11 bases. This CDR3 comprises 13 residues. Germline CDR1 and CDR2: ENHRY and SYGVKD. The junction had 3 bases not matched to a gene; V was cut back by 9 bases and J by 3 bases. The CDR3 sequence is CAISGRAEETQYF. Written as DNA, the CDR3 is TGTGCCATTAGCGGGAGGGCCGAAGAGACCCAGTACTTC.

The J gene is TRBJ2-1, the V gene TRBV21-1; the tabulated D call, TRBD2, remains unverified against the DNA. TRBV21-1 is described as a pseudogene. The CDR3 totals 15 residues. CDR3 DNA sequence: TGTGCCAGCAGAAGCCTAGCGGGAGGTTACAATGAGCAGTTCTTC. It translates to CASRSLAGGYNEQFF.

The gene calls are TRBV10-3 and TRBJ2-5; no clear D gene. This CDR3 has 14 amino acids. CDR1 ENHRY and CDR2 SYGVKD come from the germline V gene. Trimming removed 2 bases at V and 5 bases at J, with 12 bases between. This CDR3 reads CAISETARLETQYF. DNA for the CDR3: TGTGCCATCAGTGAGACGGCGCGACTTGAGACCCAGTACTTC.

The genes are TRBV5-1 and TRBJ1-1, with a possible D match to TRBD1 (5 bases). Trimming removed 7 bases from V and 1 base from J, with 20 bases in between. CDR1 SGHRS and CDR2 YFSETQ come from the germline V gene. There are 16 residues in the CDR3. The CDR3: CASPHTPPRGNTEAFF. CDR3 bases: TGCGCCAGCCCACACACCCCCCCGAGGGGGAACACTGAAGCTTTCTTT.

The rearrangement links TRBV5-4 to TRBJ2-7, with D perhaps matching TRBD1 (6 bases). In germline, CDR1 is SGHNT, CDR2 YYREEE (reference sequence). Trimming took off 4 bases at V and 2 bases at J, with 16 bases between the two ends. CDR3 length: 15 amino acids. The CDR3 spells CASSPRTALTYEQYF. DNA of the CDR3: TGTGCCAGCAGCCCGAGGACAGCCTTAACCTACGAGCAGTACTTC.

The chain carries TRBV7-2 and TRBJ2-2; no clear D. This CDR3 spans 15 amino acids. CDR1 SGHTA and CDR2 FQGNSA come from the germline V gene. V was pared by 1 base and J by 5 bases, with 11 bases between. In DNA form, the CDR3 reads TGTGCCAGCAGCTTAGTTATAACAGCTACCGGGGAGCTGTTTTTT. Translated: CASSLVITATGELFF.

The chain employs TRBV11-2 and TRBJ1-2; D is unclear. The CDR3 loop spans 15 amino acids. Trimming cost V 7 bases and J 6 bases, with 21 bases left between them. Germline CDR1 is SGHAT and CDR2 is FQNNGV. This CDR3 reads CASIPLQGVENGYTF. In DNA, the CDR3 is TGTGCCAGCATCCCACTCCAAGGCGTTGAGAATGGCTACACCTTC.

The gene calls are TRBV7-6 and TRBJ1-1; D is undetermined. The CDR3 covers 15 residues. Germline CDR1 is SGHVS and CDR2 is FNYEAQ. V was shortened by 5 bases and J by 2 bases, with 15 bases between the two germline ends. The CDR3 region is CASSPALRVNTEAFF. Here the CDR3 DNA reads TGTGCCAGCAGCCCTGCTCTTAGGGTTAACACTGAAGCTTTCTTT.

The gene calls are TRBV7-9 and TRBJ1-1; 9 bases line up with TRBD1. This CDR3 spans 15 amino acids. Trimming took 7 bases from V and 5 from J; bases not matched to a gene: 11. Germline V CDR1 and CDR2: SEHNR, FQNEAQ (reference sequence). The CDR3 is CASNVQGADLTEAFF. The CDR3 nucleotides read TGTGCCAGCAACGTACAGGGGGCGGATCTAACTGAAGCTTTCTTT.

This clone showed up just once. The V and J genes are TRBV30 and TRBJ2-1, with D possibly matching TRBD2 (5 bases). The germline V and J ends were trimmed by 2 bases and 6 bases, with 14 bases remaining between them. The germline V gene encodes CDR1 GTSNPN and CDR2 SVGIG (reference sequence). There are 14 residues in the CDR3. The CDR3, as DNA: TGTGCCTGGAGTCTTTTTTTCCGGGGCAATGAGCAGTTCTTC. It encodes CAWSLFFRGNEQFF.

This chain connects TRBV5-8 to TRBJ1-2, with 7 bases that match TRBD1. J lost 7 bases, V lost 1 base, and 10 bases had no gene match. The CDR3 is 15 residues long. In germline, CDR1 is SGHTS, CDR2 YDEGEE. The CDR3 loop is CASSLTGRRGSGYTF. CDR3 DNA sequence: TGTGCCAGCAGCTTGACGGGGCGCAGGGGGTCTGGCTACACCTTC.

V usage is TRBV18 and J usage is TRBJ2-7; 8 nucleotides line up with TRBD2. CDR3 length equals 15 residues. Trimming took 0 bases from V and 4 from J; bases not matched to a gene: 5. Germline values: CDR1 KGHSH, CDR2 LQKENI. CDR3 sequence: CASSPPLSGGYEQYF. The CDR3 nucleotides are TGTGCCAGCTCACCACCCCTCAGCGGGGGATACGAGCAGTACTTC.

The chain uses TRBV7-9 and TRBJ2-1; tentatively, D is TRBD2 (6 bases). The CDR3 sequence is 15 residues long. V lost 3 bases and J lost 7, with 16 bases in between. CDR1 SEHNR and CDR2 FQNEAQ come from the germline V gene (reference sequence). The CDR3 DNA follows: TGTGCCAGCAGCTTCTTAGCGGACGGTTTAAATGAGCAGTTCTTC. It encodes CASSFLADGLNEQFF.

The J gene is TRBJ2-3, the V gene TRBV30, with D unclear. The CDR3 covers 12 residues. Between the trimmed V and J ends, which lost 0 bases and 4 bases, there was a span of 5 bases. CDR1 is GTSNPN and CDR2 is SVGIG in the germline V gene (reference sequence). DNA of the CDR3: TGTGCCTGGAGTGTTTGGGCAGATACGCAGTATTTT. Encoded protein: CAWSVWADTQYF.

This sequence joins TRBV14 and TRBJ1-1, with 7 bases lining up with TRBD1. V dropped 6 bases and J dropped 5; count of bases not matched to a gene: 15. Germline CDR1 and CDR2: SGHDN and FVKESK. The CDR3 is made up of 16 amino acids. The CDR3 region is CASSPPGGRGITEAFF. CDR3 nucleotide sequence: TGTGCCAGCAGTCCCCCGGGGGGCAGGGGGATAACTGAAGCTTTCTTT.

The V and J genes are TRBV18 and TRBJ2-3; D unresolved. Trimming pared 2 bases from V and 5 bases from J, leaving 14 bases between. The CDR3 consists of 15 residues. Germline V gene sequence: CDR1 KGHSH, CDR2 LQKENI. The DNA for the CDR3 is TGTGCCAGCTCACCATGGGGTAGTGGGCGAGATACGCAGTATTTT. It codes for CASSPWGSGRDTQYF.

The CDR3 protein is CASSFSDSGNHEQYF. CDR3 nucleotides: TGTGCCAGCAGTTTTTCCGATAGCGGGAACCACGAGCAGTACTTC. V is TRBV28 and J is TRBJ2-7; 8 bases fit TRBD2. With V trimmed by 3 bases and J by 5 bases, 9 bases remained unmatched. There are 15 residues in the CDR3. CDR1 MDHEN and CDR2 SYDVKM come from the germline V gene.

The gene calls are TRBV9 and TRBJ2-5; 7 bases map to TRBD2. There are 14 residues in the CDR3. J gave up 3 bases and V 4 bases, and 6 bases lay outside the gene matches. Per germline, CDR1 SGDLS and CDR2 YYNGEE. The CDR3: CASSPGGGKETQYF. The CDR3 nucleotides are TGTGCCAGCAGCCCTGGGGGGGGAAAAGAGACCCAGTACTTC.

The chain links TRBV7-9 to TRBJ2-3; D might be TRBD1 (6 bases). V dropped 3 bases and J dropped 2 bases, with 18 bases sitting between them. The CDR3 spans 17 residues. The V gene's germline CDR1 is SEHNR and CDR2 FQNEAQ (reference sequence). Here the CDR3 reads CASSFRKTGSYTDTQYF. Here the CDR3 DNA reads TGTGCCAGCAGCTTCAGAAAAACAGGGAGTTACACAGATACGCAGTATTTT.

The chain is built from TRBV6-5 and TRBJ2-7; 7 bases align to TRBD1. This CDR3 has 12 amino acids. Germline-derived CDR1 and CDR2 are MNHEY and SVGAGI. Trimming removed 8 bases from V and 3 bases from J; junction bases left unmatched: 4. The CDR3 nucleotides read TGTGCCAGCGGACAGGTCATCTACGAGCAGTACTTC. It yields the protein CASGQVIYEQYF.

This rearrangement joins TRBV28 to TRBJ1-2; D is unclear. The CDR3 spans 14 residues. CDR1 and CDR2 (germline): MDHEN, SYDVKM. V lost 2 bases to trimming and J lost 7 bases, with 14 bases between them. The CDR3 protein is CASSLRPAGSGYTF. The CDR3 DNA is TGTGCCAGCAGTTTAAGGCCAGCCGGCAGTGGCTACACCTTC.

The gene calls are TRBV7-2 and TRBJ1-2; the match to TRBD1 covers 9 bases. The CDR3 runs to 14 residues. Germline V lookup: CDR1 SGHTA, CDR2 FQGNSA. With 6 bases clipped from V and 7 bases from J, the junction kept 9 bases outside the gene matches. In DNA form, the CDR3 reads TGTGCCAGCAGGAGGGGACAGGGAAAGCGTGGCTACACCTTC. Its translation: CASRRGQGKRGYTF.

Here the CDR3 DNA reads TGTGCCAGCGGCCGCCGCGGACAGGGCGGTCAGCCCCAGCATTTT. This codes for CASGRRGQGGQPQHF. The chain has TRBV6-5 and TRBJ1-5; TRBD1 matches 8 bases. Per the germline V gene, CDR1 is MNHEY and CDR2 is SVGAGI. V was clipped by 8 bases and J by 6 bases; unmatched bases: 12. CDR3 length equals 15 residues.

Written as DNA, the CDR3 is TGTGCCAGCTCACGGGACGGGAATCAGCCCCAGCATTTT. Amino acid sequence: CASSRDGNQPQHF. The chain couples TRBV18 to TRBJ1-5, with TRBD1 as a possible D gene (5 bases). V gave up 4 bases and J gave up 4 bases, with 8 bases separating them. Germline lookup yields CDR1 KGHSH and CDR2 LQKENI. The CDR3 contains 13 residues.